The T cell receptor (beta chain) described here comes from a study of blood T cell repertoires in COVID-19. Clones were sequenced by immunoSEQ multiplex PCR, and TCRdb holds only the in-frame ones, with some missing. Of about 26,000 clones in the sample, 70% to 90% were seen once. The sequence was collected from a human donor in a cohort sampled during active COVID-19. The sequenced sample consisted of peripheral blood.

The CDR3 DNA reads as TGTGCCAGTAGTATAGATCAGGGCTACAATGAGCAGTTCTTC. Residues: CASSIDQGYNEQFF. The rearrangement uses TRBV19 and TRBJ2-1; possibly TRBD1 for D (5 bases). Between the trimmed V and J ends, which lost 0 bases and 3 bases, there was a span of 6 bases. The CDR3 totals 14 residues. Germline values: CDR1 LNHDA, CDR2 SQIVND (reference sequence).